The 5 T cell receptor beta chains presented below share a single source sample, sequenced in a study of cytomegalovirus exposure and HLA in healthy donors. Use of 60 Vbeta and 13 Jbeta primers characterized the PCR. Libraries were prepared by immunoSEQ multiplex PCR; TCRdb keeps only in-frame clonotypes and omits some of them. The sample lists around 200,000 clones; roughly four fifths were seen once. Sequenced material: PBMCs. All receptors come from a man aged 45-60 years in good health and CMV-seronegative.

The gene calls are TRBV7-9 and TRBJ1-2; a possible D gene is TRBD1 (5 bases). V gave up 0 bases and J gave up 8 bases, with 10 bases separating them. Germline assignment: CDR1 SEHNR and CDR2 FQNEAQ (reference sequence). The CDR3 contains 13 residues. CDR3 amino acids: CASSLATRGGYTF. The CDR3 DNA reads TGTGCCAGCAGCTTAGCTACGCGGGGGGGCTACACCTTC.

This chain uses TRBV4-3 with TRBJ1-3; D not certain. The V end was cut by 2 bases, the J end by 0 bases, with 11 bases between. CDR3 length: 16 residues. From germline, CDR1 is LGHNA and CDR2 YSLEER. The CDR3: CASSQLLSFSGNTIYF. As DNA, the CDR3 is TGCGCCAGCAGCCAACTACTCTCGTTCTCTGGAAACACCATATATTTT.

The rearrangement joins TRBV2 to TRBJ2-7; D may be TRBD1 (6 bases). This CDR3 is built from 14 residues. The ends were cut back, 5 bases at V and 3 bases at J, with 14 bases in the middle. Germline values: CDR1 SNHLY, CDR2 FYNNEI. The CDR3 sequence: CASSTQGSRYEQYF. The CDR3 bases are TGTGCCAGCAGTACACAGGGAAGCCGCTACGAGCAGTACTTC. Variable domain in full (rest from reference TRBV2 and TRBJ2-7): EPEVTQTPSHQVTQMGQEVILRCVPISNHLYFYWYRQILGQKVEFLVSFYNNEISEKSEIFDDQFSVERPDGSNFTLKIRSTKLEDSAMYFCASSTQGSRYEQYFGPGTRLTVT.

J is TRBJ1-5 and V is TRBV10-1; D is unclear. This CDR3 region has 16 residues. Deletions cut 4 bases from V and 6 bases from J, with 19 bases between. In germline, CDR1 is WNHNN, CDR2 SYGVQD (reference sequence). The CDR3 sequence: CASSVFYVAGAQPQHF. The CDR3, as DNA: TGCGCCAGCAGTGTTTTCTATGTTGCAGGCGCTCAGCCCCAGCATTTT.

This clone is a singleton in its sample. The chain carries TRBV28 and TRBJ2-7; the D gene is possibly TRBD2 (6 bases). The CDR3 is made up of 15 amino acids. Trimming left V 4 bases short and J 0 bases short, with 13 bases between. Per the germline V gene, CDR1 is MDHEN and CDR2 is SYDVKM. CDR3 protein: CASSSLASRSYEQYF. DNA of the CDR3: TGTGCCAGCAGTTCCCTAGCGTCACGCTCCTACGAGCAGTACTTC.